The 14 T cell receptor beta chains reported below all come from one sample, sequenced in a study of T cells in Graves' hyperthyroidism and ophthalmopathy. What was amplified from RNA transcripts were TCR beta CDR3 regions. A set of HTBI primers served as the primers for a first-round RT-PCR of the TCR CDR3. TCRdb re-called the multiplex PCR reads with MiXCR, one entry per CDR3 protein. The data contain hundreds of thousands of distinct CDR3 sequences, around 17% of them singletons. Sequencing was done on a sample of blood. Every receptor here comes from a woman aged 18-30 years with Graves' hyperthyroidism.

This clonotype was found many times. J is TRBJ2-1 and V is TRBV7-9; 14 bases are shared with TRBD2. V shed 4 bases, J shed 7 bases, and the junction held 3 bases outside the gene matches. Germline V gene lookup returns CDR1 SEHNR and CDR2 FQNEAQ (reference sequence). This CDR3 is 15 amino acids long. The CDR3 here is CASSSGLAGANEQFF. The CDR3 DNA follows: TGTGCCAGCAGCTCGGGACTAGCGGGGGCTAATGAGCAGTTCTTC. Supplemented by reference TRBV7-9 and TRBJ2-1, the full variable domain reads DTGVSQNPRHKITKRGQNVTFRCDPISEHNRLYWYRQTLGQGPEFLTYFQNEAQLEKSRLLSDRFSAERPKGSFSTLEIQRTEQGDSAMYLCASSSGLAGANEQFFGPGTRLTVL.

The chain is built from TRBV20-1 and TRBJ1-3; D is uncertain. V was trimmed by 6 bases and J by 0 bases, leaving 9 bases between them. The length of the CDR3 is 13 residues. Looked up from germline, CDR1 is DFQATT and CDR2 is SNEGSKA (reference sequence). For the CDR3, the DNA is TGCAGTGCCCGAGTTGTCTCTGGAAACACCATATATTTT. Protein: CSARVVSGNTIYF.

The V call is TRBV27, the J call TRBJ2-7; D unclear. CDR3 length: 15 residues. V was clipped by 3 bases and J by 2 bases, with 14 bases between them. Germline-derived CDR1 and CDR2 are MNHEY and SMNVEV (reference sequence). The CDR3 spells CASSLIRAPTYEQYF. CDR3 in DNA: TGTGCCAGCAGTTTGATAAGGGCCCCAACCTACGAGCAGTACTTC.

This clonotype was observed many times. CDR3 sequence (DNA): TGCGCCAGCAGCTTGCGACTAGCGGGTACCTACAATGAGCAGTTCTTC. The encoded protein is CASSLRLAGTYNEQFF. J is TRBJ2-1 and V is TRBV5-1; 10 bases line up with TRBD2. V was pared by 1 base and J by 2 bases, with 3 bases of the junction left unmatched. The CDR3 has 16 amino acids. The germline V gene has CDR1 SGHRS and CDR2 YFSETQ.

J is TRBJ1-6 and V is TRBV7-2; unclear D gene. The CDR3 covers 13 residues. CDR1 and CDR2 from the germline V gene are SGHTA and FQGNSA. V was trimmed by 1 base and J by 7 bases, leaving 5 bases between them. This chain's CDR3 is CASSLVLNSPLHF. In DNA, the CDR3 is TGTGCCAGCAGCTTAGTTCTGAATTCACCCCTCCACTTT.

This clonotype was recorded at least ten times. This chain joins TRBV6-1 and TRBJ2-7, with a tentative D call TRBD2 (6 bases). With 7 bases removed from V and 2 bases from J, the gap between germline ends came to 15 bases. Germline CDR1 and CDR2: MNHNS and SASEGT. The CDR3 contains 14 residues. CDR3: CASTIADTTYEQYF. CDR3 nucleotide sequence: TGTGCCAGCACCATAGCGGATACCACCTACGAGCAGTACTTC.

The DNA of the CDR3 is TGTGCCAGCAGTCCACCGGACAGGGGCTATGGCTACACCTTC. Residues: CASSPPDRGYGYTF. The V gene is TRBV28, the J gene TRBJ1-2; the match to TRBD1 covers 9 bases. The germline gives CDR1 MDHEN, CDR2 SYDVKM. There are 14 residues in the CDR3. V dropped 5 bases and J dropped 4; count of bases not matched to a gene: 5.

V usage is TRBV4-3 and J usage is TRBJ1-3; weak D call: TRBD1 (6 bases). The CDR3 runs to 17 residues. Germline-derived CDR1 and CDR2 are LGHNA and YSLEER. Trimming cost V 0 bases and J 2 bases, with 14 bases left between them. DNA of the CDR3: TGCGCCAGCAGCCAAGAGACAGGTGCCCATCCTGGAAACACCATATATTTT. As protein: CASSQETGAHPGNTIYF.

This clonotype was counted between two and nine times. The genes are TRBV5-4 and TRBJ2-6; weak D call: TRBD1 (8 bases). The V and J ends lost 2 bases and 4 bases respectively, with 13 bases between them. The CDR3 loop spans 16 amino acids. Per the germline V gene, CDR1 is SGHNT and CDR2 is YYREEE (reference sequence). The CDR3 is CASSLQGGIGANVLTF. In nucleotides, the CDR3 is TGTGCCAGCAGCTTACAGGGGGGGATCGGGGCCAACGTCCTGACTTTC.

This clonotype was found a few times. The chain has TRBV2 and TRBJ2-2; no reliable D call. Germline V lookup: CDR1 SNHLY, CDR2 FYNNEI. The CDR3 loop spans 17 amino acids. V lost 6 bases, J lost 0 bases, and 17 bases lay in between. The CDR3 loop reads CASRAPDPDPNTGELFF. The CDR3 nucleotides are TGTGCCAGCAGGGCCCCGGATCCGGACCCGAACACCGGGGAGCTGTTTTTT.

This clonotype was counted at least ten times. The chain couples TRBV7-2 to TRBJ2-1; either TRBD1 or TRBD2 may fit D (5 bases each). V shed 7 bases and J shed 6 bases, with 22 bases lying between them. Germline lookup yields CDR1 SGHTA and CDR2 FQGNSA. The CDR3 spans 16 residues. CDR3 DNA: TGTGCCAGCACCCCTTCCCCAGGACTTGGGGGCAATGAGCAGTTCTTC. Translating it yields CASTPSPGLGGNEQFF. Filled out from reference TRBV7-2 and TRBJ2-1, the complete variable domain reads GAGVSQSPSNKVTEKGKDVELRCDPISGHTALYWYRQSLGQGLEFLIYFQGNSAPDKSGLPSDRFSAERTGGSVSTLTIQRTQQEDSAVYLCASTPSPGLGGNEQFFGPGTRLTVL.

The chain uses TRBV10-1 and TRBJ2-2, with 13 nucleotides matching TRBD2. The J segment lost 8 bases and the V segment lost 3 bases, leaving 9 bases of the junction unmatched. The CDR3 loop spans 17 amino acids. CDR1 WNHNN and CDR2 SYGVQD come from the germline V gene (reference sequence). In DNA form, the CDR3 reads TGCGCCAGCAGTGATTACCCGCGGACTAGCGGGAGAGGGGAGCTGTTTTTT. Protein: CASSDYPRTSGRGELFF.

J is TRBJ2-3 and V is TRBV20-1, with 15 bases identical to TRBD2. With V trimmed by 5 bases and J by 4 bases, 7 bases remained unmatched. Germline CDR1 and CDR2: DFQATT and SNEGSKA (reference sequence). This CDR3 contains 16 residues. DNA for the CDR3: TGCAGTGCTTCCGGACTAGCGGGGGGGCCGGCAGATACGCAGTATTTT. Amino acid sequence: CSASGLAGGPADTQYF.

This clonotype has only a few counts. A clone one base away is much larger, so this may be a read error. The conserved closing phenylalanine or tryptophan is absent in this CDR3, likely reflecting a read error. The chain combines TRBV19 with TRBJ2-2, with D possibly TRBD2 on 7 matching bases. With 8 bases removed from V and 5 bases from J, the gap between germline ends came to 15 bases. Germline-derived CDR1 and CDR2 are LNHDA and SQIVND (reference sequence). The CDR3 has 14 residues. The CDR3 loop is CASRGAGKTGELFL. CDR3 sequence (DNA): TGTGCCAGTCGGGGGGCAGGAAAAACCGGGGAGCTGTTTCTT.